What follows are 32 T cell receptor beta chains derived from one specimen sequenced in a study of blood T cell repertoires in COVID-19. The data were produced by immunoSEQ multiplex PCR, yet TCRdb's version contains in-frame clones alone and is incomplete. The sample has about 84,000 clones; over 70% are singletons. Sequenced material: peripheral blood. These TCRs come from an elderly man with active or convalescent COVID-19.

The rearrangement joins TRBV7-8 to TRBJ2-5, with 12 nucleotides matching TRBD2. The CDR3 covers 16 residues. Germline loops: CDR1 SGHVS, CDR2 FQNEAQ. With V trimmed by 6 bases and J by 5 bases, 10 bases remained unmatched. The CDR3 reads CASRPSSGGGKETQYF. CDR3 sequence (DNA): TGTGCCAGCAGGCCCTCTAGCGGGGGGGGGAAGGAGACCCAGTACTTC. Supplemented by reference TRBV7-8 and TRBJ2-5, the full variable domain reads GAGVSQSPRYKVAKRGQDVALRCDPISGHVSLFWYQQALGQGPEFLTYFQNEAQLDKSGLPSDRFFAERPEGSVSTLKIQRTQQEDSAVYLCASRPSSGGGKETQYFGPGTRLLVL.

For the CDR3, the DNA is TGTGCCAGCTCAAATTTGGACAGTAATTATGGCTACACCTTC. As protein: CASSNLDSNYGYTF. This rearrangement joins TRBV18 to TRBJ1-2, with D possibly matching TRBD1 (6 bases). The germline gives CDR1 KGHSH, CDR2 LQKENI. V gave up 5 bases and J gave up 5 bases, with 15 bases separating them. This CDR3 has 14 amino acids.

The genes are TRBV19 and TRBJ1-3; 8 bases fit TRBD1. V was pared by 5 bases and J by 3 bases, with 6 bases of the junction left unmatched. The germline V gene encodes CDR1 LNHDA and CDR2 SQIVND (reference sequence). This CDR3 region has 15 residues. CDR3 bases: TGTGCCAGTAGTGAGACAGGGGACTTTGGAAACACCATATATTTT. Translated, it gives CASSETGDFGNTIYF.

V is TRBV20-1 and J is TRBJ1-5; D might be TRBD1 (6 bases). V was clipped by 3 bases and J by 2 bases, with 14 bases between them. Germline values: CDR1 DFQATT, CDR2 SNEGSKA (reference sequence). This CDR3 has 15 amino acids. CDR3 protein: CSASKTGFRNQPQHF. The CDR3, as DNA: TGCAGTGCTAGTAAAACAGGGTTCCGCAATCAGCCCCAGCATTTT.

CDR3 in DNA: TGTGCCAGTCGTTATTCTTTAGCGGGATACAATGAGCAGTTCTTC. It translates to CASRYSLAGYNEQFF. The V call is TRBV19, the J call TRBJ2-1; 8 nucleotides agree with TRBD2. The trim removed 8 bases at V and 4 bases at J, leaving 10 bases unmatched. Germline V gene sequence: CDR1 LNHDA, CDR2 SQIVND (reference sequence). The CDR3 loop spans 15 amino acids.

V and J are TRBV15 and TRBJ1-1, with a tentative D call TRBD1 (6 bases). V was pared by 0 bases and J by 6 bases, with 11 bases between. This CDR3 has 14 amino acids. Germline CDR1 reads LNHNV; CDR2 reads YYDKDF (reference sequence). The CDR3: CATSRDAGASEAFF. The CDR3, as DNA: TGTGCCACCAGCAGAGATGCGGGGGCCTCTGAAGCTTTCTTT. The entire variable domain, with the rest obtained from reference TRBV15 and TRBJ1-1, is as follows: DAMVIQNPRYQVTQFGKPVTLSCSQTLNHNVMYWYQQKSSQAPKLLFHYYDKDFNNEADTPDNFQSRRPNTSFCFLDIRSPGLGDTAMYLCATSRDAGASEAFFGQGTRLTVV.

This rearrangement joins TRBV5-1 to TRBJ1-6; D might be TRBD1 (5 bases). The CDR3 is 16 amino acids. CDR1 and CDR2 from the germline V gene are SGHRS and YFSETQ. V was pared by 0 bases and J by 6 bases, with 13 bases between. In nucleotides, the CDR3 is TGCGCCAGCAGCTTGGTTTTAGGGGTCGGTAATTCACCCCTCCACTTT. It translates to CASSLVLGVGNSPLHF.

The chain's CDR3 is CASSQEARERRETQYF. CDR3 bases: TGTGCCAGCAGCCAAGAAGCGCGGGAGCGTAGAGAGACCCAGTACTTC. This chain joins TRBV14 and TRBJ2-5; 7 bases map to TRBD2. Germline V lookup: CDR1 SGHDN, CDR2 FVKESK. Trimming at V came to 0 bases and at J to 4 bases, leaving 8 bases not matched to a gene. This CDR3 comprises 16 residues.

This clone was observed a few times. The V and J genes are TRBV7-9 and TRBJ2-1, with D unclear. The CDR3 contains 14 residues. Germline V gene data show CDR1 as SEHNR and CDR2 as FQNEAQ (reference sequence). V shed 2 bases and J shed 8 bases, with 13 bases lying between them. The CDR3 region is CASSLNGFGHEQFF. The CDR3 nucleotides read TGTGCCAGCAGCTTAAATGGGTTTGGGCATGAGCAGTTCTTC.

This chain joins TRBV3-1 (or the pseudogene TRBV3-2) and TRBJ2-5; tentatively, D is TRBD1 (5 bases). CDR3 length: 14 residues. V lost 5 bases and J 5 bases, leaving 15 bases between the germline ends. CDR1 is LGHDT, CDR2 YNNKEL, per germline (reference sequence). The CDR3 is CASSLRHRQETQYF. The DNA of the CDR3 is TGTGCCAGCAGCTTGCGACACCGACAGGAGACCCAGTACTTC.

V gene TRBV24-1 combines with J gene TRBJ1-1; D may be TRBD1 (5 bases). Trimming left V 4 bases short and J 0 bases short, with 11 bases between. The CDR3 totals 15 residues. Germline loops: CDR1 KGHDR, CDR2 SFDVKD. CDR3 DNA sequence: TGTGCCACCAGTGACTCAGGGAAAATGAACACTGAAGCTTTCTTT. Translating gives CATSDSGKMNTEAFF.

The V gene is TRBV6-4, the J gene TRBJ2-3; a possible D gene is TRBD2 (5 bases). Trimming took 2 bases from V and 6 from J, leaving 6 bases between them. Germline CDR1 reads MRHNA; CDR2 reads SNTAGT. The CDR3 runs to 12 residues. DNA for the CDR3: TGTGCCAGCAGTGACACGGGGGATACGCAGTATTTT. This encodes CASSDTGDTQYF.

This sequence joins TRBV18 and TRBJ1-1, with unresolved D. This CDR3 contains 14 residues. Germline V CDR1 and CDR2: KGHSH, LQKENI. V was pared by 2 bases and J by 2 bases, with 9 bases between. The CDR3 protein is CASSPNRGNTEAFF. CDR3 DNA sequence: TGTGCCAGCTCACCAAACCGCGGTAACACTGAAGCTTTCTTT.

The V gene is TRBV4-3, the J gene TRBJ2-7, with TRBD1 matching over 8 bases. The germline V gene encodes CDR1 LGHNA and CDR2 YSLEER. The CDR3 spans 15 residues. The V segment lost 0 bases and the J segment 4 bases; nucleotides outside the gene matches: 5. The CDR3: CASSQDFQGAYEQYF. The CDR3 nucleotides are TGCGCCAGCAGCCAAGATTTCCAGGGGGCATACGAGCAGTACTTC.

This clone was observed a handful of times. The V gene is TRBV7-2, the J gene TRBJ2-5; D not certain. Germline V CDR1 and CDR2: SGHTA, FQGNSA. The CDR3 has 13 amino acids. Trimming pared 1 base from V and 0 bases from J, leaving 3 bases between. CDR3 bases: TGTGCCAGCAGCTTAGTCTACCAAGAGACCCAGTACTTC. The encoded protein is CASSLVYQETQYF.

The rearrangement uses TRBV7-9 and TRBJ1-2; no clear D. The CDR3 has 12 residues. CDR1 and CDR2 from the germline V gene are SEHNR and FQNEAQ (reference sequence). Trimming took 6 bases from V and 8 from J, leaving 13 bases between them. The CDR3 region has the DNA TGTGCCAGCAGTTCCGGGAGGGAAGGCTACACCTTC. Its protein product is CASSSGREGYTF.

This chain joins TRBV11-3 and TRBJ2-1; 11 nucleotides line up with TRBD2. This CDR3 comprises 15 residues. The V gene's germline CDR1 is SGHNT and CDR2 YENEEA. V lost 5 bases and J lost 2; bases outside the gene matches: 2. The CDR3 sequence: CASSQGLAAYNEQFF. Written as DNA, the CDR3 is TGTGCCAGCAGCCAGGGACTAGCGGCCTACAATGAGCAGTTCTTC.

The chain carries TRBV29-1 and TRBJ1-2; D unresolved. V lost 3 bases and J lost 8, with 16 bases in between. CDR3 length: 13 residues. Germline V gene lookup returns CDR1 SQVTM and CDR2 ANQGSEA. In nucleotides, the CDR3 is TGCAGCGTTGACGGAGGGTTGGATTGGGGCTACACCTTC. Residues: CSVDGGLDWGYTF.

The rearrangement uses TRBV28 and TRBJ2-7, with 7 bases identical to TRBD1. There are 15 residues in the CDR3. V dropped 6 bases and J dropped 5; count of bases not matched to a gene: 13. The germline V gene has CDR1 MDHEN and CDR2 SYDVKM. In DNA form, the CDR3 reads TGTGCCAGCAGACCGACAGGGTTGCCCCTCAACGAGCAGTACTTC. Its protein is CASRPTGLPLNEQYF. Complete variable domain (other parts from reference TRBV28 and TRBJ2-7): DVKVTQSSRYLVKRTGEKVFLECVQDMDHENMFWYRQDPGLGLRLIYFSYDVKMKEKGDIPEGYSVSREKKERFSLILESASTNQTSMYLCASRPTGLPLNEQYFGPGTRLTVT.

J is TRBJ1-2 and V is TRBV11-2; a weak D match, TRBD1 (5 bases). CDR1 is SGHAT, CDR2 FQNNGV, per germline. This CDR3 is 15 amino acids long. With 0 bases removed from V and 3 bases from J, the gap between germline ends came to 11 bases. CDR3 coding DNA: TGTGCCAGCAGCTTAGACAGGGATCGCCACTATGGCTACACCTTC. It specifies CASSLDRDRHYGYTF.

The V gene is TRBV4-2, the J gene TRBJ1-5, with TRBD1 as a possible D gene (6 bases). The germline CDR1 and CDR2 sequences are LGHNA and YNFKEQ. V shed 4 bases and J shed 0 bases, with 19 bases lying between them. The CDR3 contains 18 residues. For the CDR3, the DNA is TGTGCCAGCAGCCCCAACCCGGGGGGGCTCTATAGCAATCAGCCCCAGCATTTT. It yields the protein CASSPNPGGLYSNQPQHF.

J is TRBJ1-6 and V is TRBV5-6, with D unclear. The CDR3 spans 17 residues. V dropped 0 bases and J dropped 1 base, with 11 bases sitting between them. Germline V gene lookup returns CDR1 SGHDT and CDR2 YYEEEE. For the CDR3, the DNA is TGTGCCAGCAGCTTGGGCGGTATGGGTTCCTATAATTCACCCCTCCACTTT. Encoded protein: CASSLGGMGSYNSPLHF.

The chain has TRBV10-3 and TRBJ2-3; 7 positions agree with TRBD1. With V trimmed by 5 bases and J by 2 bases, 7 bases remained unmatched. There are 15 residues in the CDR3. Germline assignment: CDR1 ENHRY and CDR2 SYGVKD. CDR3 protein: CAISSSDRNTDTQYF. The CDR3 region has the DNA TGTGCCATCAGTTCCTCGGACAGGAACACAGATACGCAGTATTTT.

The chain recombines TRBV9 with TRBJ1-1, with D tentatively TRBD1 (5 bases). The germline V gene has CDR1 SGDLS and CDR2 YYNGEE. The CDR3 covers 18 residues. Trimming stripped 0 bases from V and 4 bases from J, with 22 bases between. CDR3 DNA: TGTGCCAGCAGCGTAGACCCCTCGGGTGGAGGGGCGGTCACTGAAGCTTTCTTT. It yields the protein CASSVDPSGGGAVTEAFF.

The rearrangement joins TRBV7-3 to TRBJ2-2; D is perhaps TRBD1 (5 bases). Trimming cost V 2 bases and J 5 bases, with 6 bases left between them. CDR1 and CDR2 (germline): SGHTA, FQGTGA. The CDR3 spans 13 residues. Here the CDR3 DNA reads TGTGCCAGCAGCTTATCAGGGACCGGGGAGCTGTTTTTT. Encoded protein: CASSLSGTGELFF.

This clone was seen just once. V gene TRBV7-8 combines with J gene TRBJ2-1; 7 bases match TRBD2. CDR1 is SGHVS and CDR2 is FQNEAQ in the germline V gene. V shed 2 bases, J shed 4 bases, and the junction held 5 bases outside the gene matches. This CDR3 contains 15 residues. In DNA, the CDR3 is TGTGCCAGCAGCTTAAGACTAGCTGTATACAATGAGCAGTTCTTC. Translated, it gives CASSLRLAVYNEQFF.

This chain uses TRBV27 with TRBJ2-1, with 9 bases that match TRBD2. The CDR3 contains 17 residues. After removal of 7 bases from V and 5 bases from J, the junction contained 15 bases not matched to a gene. Germline-derived CDR1 and CDR2 are MNHEY and SMNVEV (reference sequence). The CDR3 sequence: CASKPFVVVAGDNEQFF. The CDR3 DNA is TGTGCCAGCAAGCCATTCGTAGTAGTAGCGGGAGACAATGAGCAGTTCTTC.

The gene calls are TRBV29-1 and TRBJ2-3; 9 nucleotides match TRBD1. Germline trimming cut 6 bases from V and 3 bases from J; bases unmatched to any gene: 7. The CDR3 spans 14 residues. Per the germline V gene, CDR1 is SQVTM and CDR2 is ANQGSEA. The CDR3 DNA sequence: TGCAGCGTAAGGGACAGGGTAGCTACAGATACGCAGTATTTT. Translation: CSVRDRVATDTQYF.

The chain couples TRBV19 to TRBJ1-5; no definite D call. In germline, CDR1 is LNHDA, CDR2 SQIVND (reference sequence). There are 14 residues in the CDR3. Trimming left V 0 bases short and J 9 bases short, with 12 bases between. The CDR3 spells CASSIDLVGPPQHF. The DNA of the CDR3 is TGTGCCAGTAGTATAGATCTGGTCGGTCCGCCCCAGCATTTT.

This chain joins TRBV5-1 and TRBJ2-1; 9 positions agree with TRBD2. J lost 4 bases, V lost 0 bases, and 2 bases had no gene match. Per germline, CDR1 SGHRS and CDR2 YFSETQ. The CDR3 consists of 15 residues. CDR3 region: CASSLELAGYNEQFF. Here the CDR3 DNA reads TGCGCCAGCAGCTTGGAGCTAGCGGGGTACAATGAGCAGTTCTTC.

This clone was seen once. The chain couples TRBV12-5 to TRBJ2-1; no reliable D call. The CDR3 length is 19 residues. The ends were cut back, 1 base at V and 1 base at J, with 20 bases in the middle. Germline V gene sequence: CDR1 LGHNT, CDR2 FRNRAP. The CDR3 is CASGLAWSATFPSYNEQFF. CDR3 nucleotides: TGTGCTAGTGGTTTGGCGTGGAGCGCTACTTTCCCATCCTACAATGAGCAGTTCTTC.

V and J are TRBV18 and TRBJ2-3, with TRBD2 matching 7 bases. From germline, CDR1 is KGHSH and CDR2 LQKENI. J was trimmed by 2 bases and V by 1 base; bases with no gene match: 6. The CDR3 is 16 amino acids. The DNA for the CDR3 is TGTGCCAGCTCACCACGTCTAGCGGACAACACAGATACGCAGTATTTT. This codes for CASSPRLADNTDTQYF.